This T cell receptor (beta chain) was found in a study of cytomegalovirus exposure and HLA in healthy donors. This clone came up a few times. Antigen unknown. At sampling all donors were nominally healthy, likely with unrecorded immune exposures. Notes on the study in general: The authors later linked a missense DCLRE1C variant to TCR beta V- and J-gene trimming. Reportedly, fewer N-insertions than the roughly 700-donor mean appeared in an Asian-associated ancestry cluster in a later analysis. Analyses of presence/absence relied on an assumption of roughly uniform sequencing depth across donors.

V lost 7 bases and J lost 0; bases outside the gene matches: 6. CDR3 length: 14 amino acids. In germline, CDR1 is GTSNPN, CDR2 SVGIG (reference sequence). PCR primers comprised 60 Vbeta and 13 Jbeta primers. Generated by immunoSEQ multiplex PCR, the TCRdb table keeps only in-frame clones and is missing some. The data contain more than 200,000 clones, about 75% of them singletons. The rearrangement uses TRBV30 and TRBJ1-3; 7 bases agree with TRBD1. Sequencing used PBMCs. The origin of this receptor is a man younger than 35 in good health and CMV-seronegative. CDR3 residues: CAFSGQYSGNTIYF. The CDR3 DNA is TGTGCCTTCTCGGGACAGTACTCTGGAAACACCATATATTTT. The complete variable domain, with remaining parts taken from reference TRBV30 and TRBJ1-3, reads SQTIHQWPATLVQPVGSPLSLECTVEGTSNPNLYWYRQAAGRGLQLLFYSVGIGQISSEVPQNLSASRPQDRQFILSSKKLLLSDSGFYLCAFSGQYSGNTIYFGEGSWLTVV.